This T cell receptor beta chain was observed in a study of blood T cell repertoires in COVID-19. Original analysis: Estimates of nucleated cell counts were drawn from the amplification of reference gene primers. Clones were read by immunoSEQ multiplex PCR, and TCRdb kept only the in-frame ones, dropping some. That table is the source of V, J and clone size, and D and trimming were worked out from the DNA. The repertoire holds 110,000 to 150,000 clones, 88% seen once, with 1.5% to 1.7% in the top ten. Germline-derived CDR1 and CDR2 are MDHEN and SYDVKM. This CDR3 has 14 amino acids. The ends lost 5 bases at V and 7 bases at J; junction bases unmatched: 10.

This rearrangement joins TRBV28 to TRBJ1-2; TRBD1 aligns across 7 bases. This TCR was recovered from an older woman with acute or convalescent COVID-19. The specimen was peripheral blood. The CDR3 sequence is CASSPSDRVGGYTF. In nucleotides, the CDR3 is TGTGCCAGCAGTCCCTCAGACAGGGTTGGTGGCTACACCTTC.